This T cell receptor (beta chain) came from a study of post-analysis software for immune sequencing data. Study summary: Relapsing-remitting, secondary progressive and progressive-relapsing forms made up the multiple sclerosis disease courses.

Details on this clonotype: What it binds is not known. Germline is not matched at one junction end, which may reflect a read error.

TCR beta libraries were prepared from cDNA with unique molecular identifiers. Each CDR3 protein gets one entry after TCRdb re-called the PCR reads with MiXCR. The data hold approximately 150,000 distinct CDR3 sequences, with approximately 28% observed a single time. Regarding the study as a whole: About five TRBV segments, including TRBV5-6, TRBV5-1 and TRBV20-1, were more frequent in patients than controls. F measure clustering grouped samples strongly by preparation batch. For normalized Chao1 diversity, multiple sclerosis patients scored significantly lower than controls did.

This CDR3 comprises 15 residues. Germline CDR1 is MNHNY and CDR2 is SVGAGI (reference sequence). The receptor's source is a girl aged 10 to 17 with multiple sclerosis. Sequencing input: blood. The rearrangement joins TRBV6-6 to TRBJ2-3, with unresolved D. The CDR3: CASSPSRLLTDTLYF. The CDR3 nucleotides read TGTGCCAGCAGCCCCAGCCGGTTACTCACAGATACGCTGTATTTT.